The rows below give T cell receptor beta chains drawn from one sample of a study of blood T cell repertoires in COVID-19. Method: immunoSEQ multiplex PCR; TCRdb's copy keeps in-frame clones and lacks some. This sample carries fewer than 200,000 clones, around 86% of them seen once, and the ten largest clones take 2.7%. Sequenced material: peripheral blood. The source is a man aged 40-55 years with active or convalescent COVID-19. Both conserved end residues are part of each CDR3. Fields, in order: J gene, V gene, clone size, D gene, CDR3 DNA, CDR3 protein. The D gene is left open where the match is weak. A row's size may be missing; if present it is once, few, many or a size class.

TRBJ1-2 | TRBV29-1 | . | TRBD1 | TGCAGCGCTCCGGGACAGGCCAACTATGGCTACACCTTC | CSAPGQANYGYTF
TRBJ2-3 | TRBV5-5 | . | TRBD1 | TGTGCCAGCAGCATACAGGGGTGGGCTAGCACAGATACGCAGTATTTT | CASSIQGWASTDTQYF
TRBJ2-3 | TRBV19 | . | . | TGTGCCAGTAGTATCGGAGGCCAGAGCACAGATACGCAGTATTTT | CASSIGGQSTDTQYF
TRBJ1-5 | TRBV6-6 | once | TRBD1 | TGTGCCAGCAGGGCTACAGGGGGTGGCCAGCCCCAGCATTTT | CASRATGGGQPQHF
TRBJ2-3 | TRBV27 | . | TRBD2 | TGTGCCAGCAGTTTGCTAGCGGGGGACTTGTGGGATACGCAGTATTTT | CASSLLAGDLWDTQYF
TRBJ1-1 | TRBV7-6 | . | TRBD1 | TGTGCCAGCAGCTCTGGGACAGGCGGGAACACTGAAGCTTTCTTT | CASSSGTGGNTEAFF
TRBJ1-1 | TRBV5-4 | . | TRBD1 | TGTGCCAGCAGCCCAGGGACGAACAGGGGGTTGACTGAAGCTTTCTTT | CASSPGTNRGLTEAFF
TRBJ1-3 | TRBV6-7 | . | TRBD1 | TGTGCCAGCAGTAAACCCGACAGGGTGACTGGAAACACCATATATTTT | CASSKPDRVTGNTIYF
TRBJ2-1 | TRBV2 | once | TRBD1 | TGTGCCAGCCAGGGGGTCTACAATGAGCAGTTCTTC | CASQGVYNEQFF
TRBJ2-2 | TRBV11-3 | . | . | TGTGCCAGCAGCTTAGCGGGTACCGGGGAGCTGTTTTTT | CASSLAGTGELFF
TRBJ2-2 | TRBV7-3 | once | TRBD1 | TGTGCCAGCAGCTTGGGGGTCCGACAGGGGGAGGCCGGGGAGCTGTTTTTT | CASSLGVRQGEAGELFF
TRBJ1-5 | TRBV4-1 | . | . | TGCGCCAGCAGCCAAGTGACGCAGGGTAATCAGCCCCAGCATTTT | CASSQVTQGNQPQHF
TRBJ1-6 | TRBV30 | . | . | TGTGCCTCCAGGGCAGGGACTGAAAATTCACCCCTCCACTTT | CASRAGTENSPLHF
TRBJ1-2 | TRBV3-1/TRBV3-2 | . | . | TGTGCCAGCAGCCAAGGAACCGCGTATGGCTACACCTTC | CASSQGTAYGYTF
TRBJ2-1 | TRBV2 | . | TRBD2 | TGTGCCGGAGTAGCGGGGGGGCCTTACAATGAGCAGTTCTTC | CAGVAGGPYNEQFF
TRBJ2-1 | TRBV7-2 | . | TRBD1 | TGTGCCAGCAGCTTATTCCGTGGGACAGGGTCCTACAATGAGCAGTTCTTC | CASSLFRGTGSYNEQFF
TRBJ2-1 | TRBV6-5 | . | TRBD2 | TGTGCCAGCAGACTAGCGGGGGCTGAGCAGTTCTTC | CASRLAGAEQFF
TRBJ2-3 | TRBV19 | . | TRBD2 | TGTGCCAGTAGTATACCGGGACTAAACACAGATACGCAGTATTTT | CASSIPGLNTDTQYF
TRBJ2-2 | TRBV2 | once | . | TGTGCCAGTCAGGGCCCGAACACCGGGGAGCTGTTTTTT | CASQGPNTGELFF
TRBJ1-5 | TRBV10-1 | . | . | TGCGCCAGCAGTGAGTTGGGCGATCAGCCCCAGCATTTT | CASSELGDQPQHF
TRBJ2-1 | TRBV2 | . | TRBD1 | TGTGCCAGCAGTTTATCCGGCCGGACAGGGCCCAATGAGCAGTTCTTC | CASSLSGRTGPNEQFF
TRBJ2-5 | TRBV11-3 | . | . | TGTGCCAGCAGCTCATGGGTAGCCCAAGAGACCCAGTACTTC | CASSSWVAQETQYF
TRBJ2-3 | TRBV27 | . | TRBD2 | TGTGCCAGCAGTTTATCCGTAGCGGGGGGCCCCGATACGCAGTATTTT | CASSLSVAGGPDTQYF
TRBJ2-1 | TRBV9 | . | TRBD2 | TGTGCCAGCAGCTTGTGGGGGGGCTACAATGAGCAGTTCTTC | CASSLWGGYNEQFF
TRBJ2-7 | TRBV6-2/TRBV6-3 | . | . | TGTGCCAGCAGTACGGGGGGCAGCACCGGATGGGAGCAGTACTTC | CASSTGGSTGWEQYF
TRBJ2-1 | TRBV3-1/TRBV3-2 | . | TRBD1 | TGTGCCAGCAGCCACCTATACAGGGGGACGGCCTACAATGAGCAGTTCTTC | CASSHLYRGTAYNEQFF
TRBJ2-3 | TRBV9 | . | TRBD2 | TGTGCCAGCGACCCGGGACTAGCGGGGGGAGATACGCAGTATTTT | CASDPGLAGGDTQYF
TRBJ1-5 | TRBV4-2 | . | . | TGTGCCAGCAGCCAAGTAGTAGGAGGGGGCAATCAGCCCCAGCATTTT | CASSQVVGGGNQPQHF
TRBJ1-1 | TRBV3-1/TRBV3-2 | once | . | TGTGCCAGCAGCCAAGAAAATCGAGGATCTCATCAGGCTTTCTTT | CASSQENRGSHQAFF
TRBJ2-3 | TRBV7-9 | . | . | TGTGCCAGCAGCCCTTTCCCTTTAGGGGCGGGGCCAAGGGATACGCAGTATTTT | CASSPFPLGAGPRDTQYF
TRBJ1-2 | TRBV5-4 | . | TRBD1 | TGTGCCAGCAGTTCTACGGACAGGGCGGTTGGCTACACCTTC | CASSSTDRAVGYTF
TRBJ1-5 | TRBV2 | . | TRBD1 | TGTGCCAGCAGTGGGGACAGGGCCGGCAATCAGCCCCAGCATTTT | CASSGDRAGNQPQHF
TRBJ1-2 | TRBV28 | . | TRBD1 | TGTGCCAGCAGTAGAGCAACCCTGGGACAGTCGAACTATGGCTACACCTTC | CASSRATLGQSNYGYTF
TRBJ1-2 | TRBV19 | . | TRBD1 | TGTGCCAGTAGGACAGGGGCACCCTATGGCTACACCTTC | CASRTGAPYGYTF
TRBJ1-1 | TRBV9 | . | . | TGTGCCAGCAGCGTATCCGGGGGCCGGGGGGCTGAAGCTTTCTTT | CASSVSGGRGAEAFF
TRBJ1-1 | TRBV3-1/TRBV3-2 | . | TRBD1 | TGTGCCAGCGGTCAGGGACAGGGCAACACTGAAGCTTTCTTT | CASGQGQGNTEAFF
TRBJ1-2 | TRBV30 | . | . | TGTGCCTACCTCCCCGCCGGTCTTGCTAACTATGGCTACACCTTC | CAYLPAGLANYGYTF
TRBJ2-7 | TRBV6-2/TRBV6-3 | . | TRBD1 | TGTGCCAGCAGTAGTGACAGGGGGCCACCCTACGAGCAGTACTTC | CASSSDRGPPYEQYF
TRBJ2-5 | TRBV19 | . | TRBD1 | TGTGCCAGTAGTATAGGTCTGACAGGGGCCCAACAAGAGACCCAGTACTTC | CASSIGLTGAQQETQYF
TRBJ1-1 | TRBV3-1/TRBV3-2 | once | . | TGTGCCAGCAGCCCCTACCGGGAGAACACTGAAGCTTTCTTT | CASSPYRENTEAFF
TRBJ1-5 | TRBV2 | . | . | TGTGCCAGCAGTGAACCGGAGGGACCCCAGCATTTT | CASSEPEGPQHF
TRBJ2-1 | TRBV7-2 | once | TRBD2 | TGTGCCAGCTCGGGACTAGTTGGTGAGCAGTTCTTC | CASSGLVGEQFF
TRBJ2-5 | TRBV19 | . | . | TGTGCCAGTAGTAACATCCGGACAGTCCAAGAGACCCAGTACTTC | CASSNIRTVQETQYF
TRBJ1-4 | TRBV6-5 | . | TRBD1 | TGTGCCAGCGAGGGGACAGTTTTTAATGAAAAACTGTTTTTT | CASEGTVFNEKLFF
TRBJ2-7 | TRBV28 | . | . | TGTGCCAGCGCGATAGCCCTGGGGGGTACCACCTACGAGCAGTACTTC | CASAIALGGTTYEQYF
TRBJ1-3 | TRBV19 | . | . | TGTGCCGACACGGCTACAGGACCCTCTGGAAACACCATATATTTT | CADTATGPSGNTIYF
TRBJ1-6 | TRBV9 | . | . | TGTGCCAGCAGCGATGGAGGGAGGGCCTATAATTCACCCCTCCACTTT | CASSDGGRAYNSPLHF
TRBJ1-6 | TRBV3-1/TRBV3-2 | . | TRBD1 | TGTGCCAGCAGCCAACCCGGGACAGGGGGCAAATCCCTCCACTTT | CASSQPGTGGKSLHF